The clone carrying this TCR beta chain was observed many times. The antigen is undetermined. The data were taken from a study of T cell repertoires in cytomegalovirus infection. MiXCR, applied by TCRdb to the reads, yields one record per CDR3 protein. The table has some 300,000 distinct CDR3 sequences, around 13% seen once. Study outcomes and limitations: Based on cumulative public TCR beta family frequency, carriers of CMV plus the relevant HLA were identified.

The germline V gene has CDR1 SGHTA and CDR2 FQGNSA. This CDR3 contains 15 residues. Deletions cut 1 base from V and 0 bases from J, with 9 bases between. Material for sequencing was PBMCs. The TCR was taken from a human donor in good health (CMV status not recorded). Some clones in this sample may be carry-over from other donors' samples. This rearrangement joins TRBV7-2 to TRBJ1-1; no firm D call. CDR3 protein: CASSLVRFMNTEAFF. CDR3 in DNA: TGTGCCAGCAGCTTAGTTCGTTTCATGAACACTGAAGCTTTCTTT.